This passage covers 2 T cell receptor beta chains from one sample sequenced in a study of identical twins. TCRdb analysed the 5' RACE reads with MiXCR anew, one entry per CDR3 protein. This table holds approximately 490,000 distinct CDR3 sequences, 20% to 25% found once. These data were also filed under a second study, of yellow fever vaccine responses in identical twins.

What was sequenced was CD4+ T cells sorted from blood. These receptor sequences come from a young woman in good health.

In this sample, this clonotype turned up a few times. The V gene is TRBV15, the J gene TRBJ2-5; 7 positions agree with TRBD1. CDR1 is LNHNV and CDR2 is YYDKDF in the germline V gene (reference sequence). J lost 3 bases, V lost 4 bases, and 5 bases had no gene match. This CDR3 is 14 amino acids long. The CDR3 nucleotides read TGTGCCACCAGCAATTTCGACAGGGAAGAGACCCAGTACTTC. It is translated as CATSNFDREETQYF.

This clonotype was seen a few times. The CDR3: CASSSTQDINTEAFF. The CDR3 DNA reads as TGTGCCAGCAGTTCAACTCAGGATATTAACACTGAAGCTTTCTTT. The chain uses TRBV6-2 or TRBV6-3 and TRBJ1-1; no firm D call. V was pared by 4 bases and J by 2 bases, with 14 bases between. Germline CDR1 is MNHEY and CDR2 is SVGEGT. This CDR3 spans 15 amino acids.